The present TCR beta chain was sequenced within a study of OX40 agonist ivuxolimab in advanced cancers. Whole-study context: Treatment received earlier with anti-PD-1, anti-PD-L1 or anti-CTLA-4 agents was allowed, and over 30% had some.

The CDR3 has 14 amino acids. V was clipped by 4 bases and J by 0 bases, with 9 bases between them. Germline values: CDR1 MNHNY, CDR2 SVGAGI (reference sequence). TCRdb's table, derived via immunoSEQ multiplex PCR, lists solely in-frame clones and lacks some. The sample includes 67,000 or so clones, roughly nine tenths of them seen just once. This TCR came from an adult with an advanced solid tumor such as melanoma, head and neck, liver or kidney cancer. The specimen comprised CD4+ or CD8+ T cells sorted from blood, sampled in a trial of the OX40 agonist ivuxolimab. The J gene is TRBJ1-1, the V gene TRBV6-6; D is uncertain. The CDR3 sequence is CASSSDGLNTEAFF. The CDR3 bases are TGTGCCAGCAGTTCCGACGGACTGAACACTGAAGCTTTCTTT.